Following are 27 T cell receptor beta chains from one sample sequenced in a study of shared clonotypes between healthy human individuals. Here immunoSEQ multiplex PCR was the method, and the copy in TCRdb shows in-frame clones only, minus some. The sample comprises around 1,900,000 clones, around 95% of which are singletons, and about 1.6% rests with the top ten. Naive CD8 populations comprised CD45RO-negative cells positively selected for CCR7, excluding terminally differentiated effector memory CD45RA+ cells. Sequencing was performed on naive CD8+ T cells from PBMCs. These receptors originate from a man younger than 30 in good health. Some clones in this sample may be carry-over from other donors' samples.

V is TRBV2 and J is TRBJ1-4; 9 bases are shared with TRBD1. Looked up from germline, CDR1 is SNHLY and CDR2 is FYNNEI. Losses at the gene ends were 4 bases for V and 2 bases for J; bases not matched to a gene: 14. This CDR3 is 19 amino acids long. CDR3 in DNA: TGTGCCAGCAGTGGGGACAGGGTCAATCTCGGTGGGACTAATGAAAAACTGTTTTTT. Translated, it gives CASSGDRVNLGGTNEKLFF.

The rearrangement uses TRBV30 and TRBJ2-7, with D perhaps TRBD2 (5 bases). Trimming pared 4 bases from V and 1 base from J, leaving 5 bases between. CDR3 length: 11 amino acids. The V gene's germline CDR1 is GTSNPN and CDR2 SVGIG (reference sequence). DNA for the CDR3: TGTGCCTGGACGGGGTCCTACGAGCAGTACTTC. This translates into CAWTGSYEQYF.

This clone has a single count. The CDR3 loop is CASSYQGTGRSPLHF. In nucleotides, the CDR3 is TGTGCCAGCAGTTACCAAGGGACAGGACGATCACCCCTCCACTTT. The chain couples TRBV6-6 to TRBJ1-6; 8 bases fit TRBD1. This CDR3 region has 15 residues. Germline CDR1 reads MNHNY; CDR2 reads SVGAGI (reference sequence). The V segment lost 2 bases and the J segment 10 bases; nucleotides outside the gene matches: 7.

The gene calls are TRBV6-1 and TRBJ1-1; D may be TRBD1 (5 bases). The CDR3 is 14 amino acids. Between the trimmed V and J ends, which lost 6 bases and 3 bases, there was a span of 14 bases. Germline CDR1 is MNHNS and CDR2 is SASEGT. CDR3 coding DNA: TGTGCCAGCAGCCCCGAGTGGGACCACACTGAAGCTTTCTTT. As protein: CASSPEWDHTEAFF.

The chain carries TRBV19 and TRBJ2-1; TRBD1 is a possible D gene (5 bases). Germline V gene sequence: CDR1 LNHDA, CDR2 SQIVND (reference sequence). This CDR3 has 15 residues. V lost 2 bases, J lost 3 bases, and 11 bases lay in between. CDR3 loop: CASSISRGGYNEQFF. For the CDR3, the DNA is TGTGCCAGTAGTATATCAAGGGGCGGCTACAATGAGCAGTTCTTC.

The genes are TRBV30 and TRBJ2-4, with no clear D. Trimming pared 3 bases from V and 0 bases from J, leaving 15 bases between. The CDR3 runs 16 residues. Germline V gene lookup returns CDR1 GTSNPN and CDR2 SVGIG (reference sequence). CDR3 sequence (DNA): TGTGCCTGGAGCCACATTTTTGTACTAGCCAAAAACATTCAGTACTTC. It is translated as CAWSHIFVLAKNIQYF.

This chain joins TRBV4-1 and TRBJ2-7; unclear D gene. Trimming took 0 bases from V and 5 from J, leaving 23 bases between them. Germline-derived CDR1 and CDR2 are MGHRA and YSYEKL. The CDR3 spans 18 residues. The CDR3 sequence is CASSQEVVGTAEQDEQYF. The CDR3, as DNA: TGCGCCAGCAGCCAAGAGGTCGTAGGTACTGCGGAGCAGGACGAGCAGTACTTC.

This chain links TRBV11-2 with TRBJ2-7; D possibly corresponds to TRBD1 (5 bases). Trimming removed 5 bases from V and 0 bases from J, with 8 bases in between. From germline, CDR1 is SGHAT and CDR2 FQNNGV. The CDR3 extends over 13 amino acids. The CDR3 coding sequence is TGTGCCAGCAGCAGCAGGGCCTCCTACGAGCAGTACTTC. It specifies CASSSRASYEQYF.

This sequence joins TRBV7-9 and TRBJ2-1; D is possibly TRBD2 (5 bases). This CDR3 region has 12 residues. V lost 6 bases and J lost 8, with 11 bases in between. CDR1 and CDR2 from the germline V gene are SEHNR and FQNEAQ (reference sequence). The DNA of the CDR3 is TGTGCCAGCAGGAGGGCTGCGGATGAGCAGTTCTTC. Translation: CASRRAADEQFF.

With respect to this clone: This CDR3 is also generated by other DNA sequences in the sample. This chain uses TRBV27 with TRBJ2-7; TRBD2 might be the D (7 bases). Germline CDR1 MNHEY, CDR2 SMNVEV (reference sequence). The V end lost 1 base, the J end lost 5 bases, and 15 bases lay between the germline ends. The CDR3 has 15 amino acids. CDR3 sequence (DNA): TGTGCCAGCAGTTTATTGGTGGGGGGGCTGGACGAGCAGTACTTC. Translation: CASSLLVGGLDEQYF.

The J gene is TRBJ2-7, the V gene TRBV27; D is possibly TRBD1 (6 bases). Germline V gives CDR1 MNHEY, CDR2 SMNVEV (reference sequence). This CDR3 is built from 15 residues. The V end was cut by 4 bases, the J end by 2 bases, with 15 bases between. This chain's CDR3 is CASSSWETGTYEQYF. The CDR3 nucleotides read TGTGCCAGCAGTTCATGGGAGACAGGTACCTACGAGCAGTACTTC.

The chain links TRBV27 to TRBJ2-7; a possible D gene is TRBD1 (6 bases). The CDR3 loop spans 14 amino acids. Trimming removed 5 bases at V and 3 bases at J, with 14 bases between. CDR1 is MNHEY and CDR2 is SMNVEV in the germline V gene (reference sequence). This CDR3 reads CASSQGQGHYEQYF. The DNA for the CDR3 is TGTGCCAGCAGTCAGGGGCAGGGTCACTACGAGCAGTACTTC.

The gene calls are TRBV27 and TRBJ2-1, with 7 bases identical to TRBD2. The CDR3 runs to 15 residues. Trimming took 0 bases from V and 8 from J; bases not matched to a gene: 7. From germline, CDR1 is MNHEY and CDR2 SMNVEV (reference sequence). The CDR3 DNA reads TGTGCCAGCAGTTTATCAGCGGGATTGGTCGATGAGCAGTTCTTC. This gives the protein CASSLSAGLVDEQFF.

As for this clone: One end of the junction is discordant with germline, which a read error may explain. At the DNA level, this CDR3 is encoded by other sequences in the same sample as well. The gene calls are TRBV30 and TRBJ2-7; the match to TRBD2 covers 10 bases. Per the germline V gene, CDR1 is GTSNPN and CDR2 is SVGIG (reference sequence). CDR3 size: 14 residues. The CDR3 nucleotides are TGTGCCTGGGTCCCTAGCGGGAGCGTCCACGAGCAATACTTC. The encoded protein is CAWVPSGSVHEQYF.

Here the CDR3 DNA reads TGTGCCAGCAGACCTCCTGAGGCCGGGCAGTACGAGCAGTACTTC. Amino acids: CASRPPEAGQYEQYF. V usage is TRBV5-8 and J usage is TRBJ2-7; unclear D gene. Trimming left V 5 bases short and J 4 bases short, with 19 bases between. CDR3 length: 15 residues. CDR1 is SGHTS, CDR2 YDEGEE, per germline.

A remark on this clone: The sample holds other DNA sequences that translate to the same CDR3. The chain is built from TRBV5-6 and TRBJ2-1; D could derive from TRBD1 or TRBD2 (5 bases each). Germline CDR1 and CDR2: SGHDT and YYEEEE. The CDR3 is made up of 12 amino acids. V dropped 4 bases and J dropped 6 bases, with 8 bases sitting between them. CDR3 protein: CASSPGANEQFF. CDR3 DNA sequence: TGTGCCAGCAGCCCCGGGGCCAATGAGCAGTTCTTC.

This rearrangement joins TRBV4-1 to TRBJ1-1; D not certain. Germline CDR1 MGHRA, CDR2 YSYEKL. The V end lost 1 base, the J end lost 5 bases, and 14 bases lay between the germline ends. The CDR3 runs to 15 residues. The CDR3 loop reads CASSQVGLEGTEAFF. In nucleotides, the CDR3 is TGCGCCAGCAGCCAAGTCGGGTTGGAGGGTACTGAAGCTTTCTTT.

The chain has TRBV4-3 and TRBJ2-7, with 7 bases aligning to TRBD1. The CDR3 totals 15 residues. Germline V CDR1 and CDR2: LGHNA, YSLEER. V was clipped by 5 bases and J by 5 bases; unmatched bases: 12. CDR3 coding DNA: TGCGCCAGCAGCGTCAGCCCGGGGACAGAAAACGAGCAGTACTTC. Translated, it gives CASSVSPGTENEQYF.

This chain links TRBV6-5 with TRBJ2-1; possible D gene TRBD2, 6 bases. The V end lost 5 bases, the J end lost 1 base, and 12 bases lay between the germline ends. The CDR3 sequence is 15 residues long. From germline, CDR1 is MNHEY and CDR2 SVGAGI. Here the CDR3 reads CASSAGRLSYNEQFF. CDR3 nucleotide sequence: TGTGCCAGCAGTGCGGGACGGTTATCCTACAATGAGCAGTTCTTC.

This sequence joins TRBV28 and TRBJ1-1; a possible D gene is TRBD1 (6 bases). CDR1 is MDHEN, CDR2 SYDVKM, per germline. V was pared by 7 bases and J by 1 base, with 13 bases between. The CDR3 has 14 amino acids. CDR3 sequence: CASTSWGPNTEAFF. Here the CDR3 DNA reads TGTGCCAGCACCTCATGGGGGCCGAACACTGAAGCTTTCTTT. Using reference TRBV28 and TRBJ1-1 for the parts outside the CDR3, the full variable domain is DVKVTQSSRYLVKRTGEKVFLECVQDMDHENMFWYRQDPGLGLRLIYFSYDVKMKEKGDIPEGYSVSREKKERFSLILESASTNQTSMYLCASTSWGPNTEAFFGQGTRLTVV.

CDR3 residues: CASSPETGGETQYF. The CDR3 DNA sequence: TGTGCCAGCTCACCAGAGACAGGGGGGGAGACCCAGTACTTC. The chain combines TRBV18 with TRBJ2-5; 9 bases fit TRBD1. The germline gives CDR1 KGHSH, CDR2 LQKENI. This CDR3 is built from 14 residues. The junction had 3 bases not matched to a gene; V was cut back by 2 bases and J by 5 bases. Full variable domain (rest looked up from reference TRBV18 and TRBJ2-5): NAGVMQNPRHLVRRRGQEARLRCSPMKGHSHVYWYRQLPEEGLKFMVYLQKENIIDESGMPKERFSAEFPKEGPSILRIQQVVRGDSAAYFCASSPETGGETQYFGPGTRLLVL.

The J gene is TRBJ1-2, the V gene TRBV28, with D unresolved. This CDR3 is 14 amino acids long. The germline CDR1 and CDR2 sequences are MDHEN and SYDVKM. Trimming removed 5 bases at V and 8 bases at J, with 18 bases between. CDR3 residues: CASSRDTNLRGYTF. The CDR3 nucleotides are TGTGCCAGCAGTCGAGACACAAATCTCCGCGGCTACACCTTC.

The chain recombines TRBV7-3 with TRBJ2-3; D not resolved. Germline CDR1 reads SGHTA; CDR2 reads FQGTGA. The CDR3 extends over 11 amino acids. Deletions cut 8 bases from V and 2 bases from J, with 5 bases between. CDR3 in amino acids: CASGDTDTQYF. Here the CDR3 DNA reads TGTGCCAGCGGGGACACAGATACGCAGTATTTT.

The genes are TRBV29-1 and TRBJ1-1; D possibly corresponds to TRBD1 (5 bases). Germline CDR1 and CDR2: SQVTM and ANQGSEA. The CDR3 is 14 residues long. The germline V and J ends were trimmed by 2 bases and 1 base, with 11 bases remaining between them. The CDR3 spells CSVEFPGTNTEAFF. The CDR3 DNA reads TGCAGCGTTGAATTCCCAGGGACGAACACTGAAGCTTTCTTT.

The chain carries TRBV5-1 and TRBJ2-2, with 10 bases aligning to TRBD2. The CDR3 extends over 16 amino acids. Germline loops: CDR1 SGHRS, CDR2 YFSETQ. Trimming at V came to 0 bases and at J to 6 bases, leaving 5 bases not matched to a gene. The CDR3 protein is CASSLALAGLSGELFF. The CDR3 nucleotides are TGCGCCAGCAGCTTGGCACTAGCGGGATTATCCGGGGAGCTGTTTTTT. The entire variable domain, with the rest obtained from reference TRBV5-1 and TRBJ2-2, is as follows: KAGVTQTPRYLIKTRGQQVTLSCSPISGHRSVSWYQQTPGQGLQFLFEYFSETQRNKGNFPGRFSGRQFSNSRSEMNVSTLELGDSALYLCASSLALAGLSGELFFGEGSRLTVL.

The chain combines TRBV2 with TRBJ2-7; D unresolved. CDR3 size: 13 residues. Trimming removed 4 bases at V and 4 bases at J, with 11 bases between. Germline-derived CDR1 and CDR2 are SNHLY and FYNNEI. CDR3 coding DNA: TGTGCCAGCAGTGCCCGGGCGGCGTACGAGCAGTACTTC. Translating it yields CASSARAAYEQYF.

Regarding this clone: This sample also contains other DNA sequences that code for the same CDR3. This chain connects TRBV5-1 to TRBJ2-1, with D hard to call. Between the trimmed V and J ends, which lost 1 base and 3 bases, there was a span of 5 bases. The CDR3 runs to 13 residues. Germline CDR1 is SGHRS and CDR2 is YFSETQ. Written as DNA, the CDR3 is TGCGCCAGCAGCTTGTCCAGCTACAATGAGCAGTTCTTC. This codes for CASSLSSYNEQFF. The whole variable domain, filled in from reference TRBV5-1 and TRBJ2-1, reads KAGVTQTPRYLIKTRGQQVTLSCSPISGHRSVSWYQQTPGQGLQFLFEYFSETQRNKGNFPGRFSGRQFSNSRSEMNVSTLELGDSALYLCASSLSSYNEQFFGPGTRLTVL.